A selection of T cell receptor beta chains follows, all from one sample in a study of blood T cell repertoires in COVID-19. The repertoire was sequenced with immunoSEQ multiplex PCR; TCRdb's copy has only in-frame clones and lacks some. The sample includes about 98,000 clones, over 70% of them seen just once. What was sequenced was peripheral blood. The receptor source for this set is a man in his 70s with acute or convalescent COVID-19. CDR3s leave out the opening cysteine and the closing phenylalanine or tryptophan.

>TRBV11-1
ASSLAGQGAGETQY
>TRBV30
AWSRTGNEKLF
>TRBV3-1/TRBV3-2
ASSQFRNTQY
>TRBV7-9
ASSPGTSGNENIQY
>TRBV7-9
ASTRPRQGSYNEQF
>TRBV2
ASVERGGEKLF
>TRBV2
ASSGRDSEAF
>TRBV6-6
ASSYGQGYNEQF
>TRBV5-1
ASSLTQATNEKLF
>TRBV6-5
ASSYSGRASEQF
>TRBV4-2
ASSQVVESSGNTIY
>TRBV5-1
ASRAGHSGNTIY
>TRBV25-1
ASSGYVQVQETQY
>TRBV24-1
ATSDLLQGGDTGELF
>TRBV6-6
ASSYMGQGRNIQY
>TRBV18
ASSGLRGYQETQY
>TRBV28
ASISTGGIGTIY
>TRBV7-9
ASSFRDRGRTDTQY
>TRBV28
ASSFGGVGGELF
>TRBV27
ATFPTSGSSQRFYEQF
>TRBV28
AFRKTGSYEQY
>TRBV5-1
ASRGTGDNSPLH
>TRBV11-2
ASSPRLARLTYNEQF
>TRBV24-1
ATSEPRGTDTQY
>TRBV27
ASSPDRGWTDTQY
>TRBV27
ASSPPRSPLH
>TRBV9
ASSVAGNTIY
>TRBV7-2
ASSLGGNTDTQY
>TRBV5-1
ASSLGGTGKHEQY
>TRBV9
ASSVGTGLAYGYT
>TRBV5-6
ASSLDRGDRYGYT
>TRBV7-9
ASRAKRDTEAF
>TRBV28
ASSLVGDRAIGKLF
>TRBV7-8
ASSVNGRDSPLH
>TRBV5-1
ASSSGQRQETQY
>TRBV28
ASSLFWTGGDLNQPQH